This T cell receptor beta chain is drawn from a study of metastatic and nonmetastatic thyroid tumors (dated by TCRdb to about 2020). At the level of the whole study: Repertoires were compared across peripheral blood and tumor or nodule tissue samples from malignant and benign thyroid patients.

This clone occurred a few times. The clone's antigen remains unknown. One end of the junction does not line up with germline, which may come from a read error. What the study reported, not specific to this receptor: In both blood and tumor samples, malignant tumors were reported to have significantly higher TCR beta diversity than benign nodules.

Library creation used PCR. The listed sequencing device is Illumina HiSeq 4000. High-throughput sequencing was used to profile the TCR beta-chain CDR3 region of each patient. As for the authors' bioinformatics: Drawing on CDR3 differences between clinicopathological groups, the researchers built a classifier meant to tell apart patients with distant-metastatic papillary thyroid cancer. The Shannon index was used to assess repertoire diversity, and the Morisita-Horn index was used to assess tumor-blood repertoire similarity. Using fastp trimming at Q25 and MiXCR clonotype assembly, TCRdb reanalyzed the public sequencing data and kept in-frame beta chains. These V and J calls are TCRdb output, not the study's own analysis. The sample records some 41,000 clones, approximately 28% of which are singletons. 9.9% of the sample is in the top ten clones. No treatment had been received by any patient before thyroid surgery. The study retrospectively analysed patient clinical samples collected from about 2012 to 2018 using T-cell receptor beta sequencing.

The germline V gene provides CDR1 SGHVS and CDR2 FQNEAQ. From the cysteine up to the phenylalanine, the CDR3 has a length of 17 residues. Only the CDR3 part of the read is kept: 51 bases, read in frame from the first base. The TCR sequence derives from a male donor with papillary thyroid cancer or a benign thyroid nodule (not recorded which). Some clones in this sample may be carry-over from other donors' samples. Sequencing used blood. The rearranged chain carries TRBV7-8 and TRBJ2-7; TRBD1 aligns with 9 central bases. The DNA reads as follows: TGTCCCAGCAGCTTAGCGTTGGGACAGGGACGCTCCTACGAGCAGTACTTC. This encodes CPSSLALGQGRSYEQYF.